What follows are 4 T cell receptor beta chains derived from one specimen sequenced in a study of monozygotic twins with inflammatory bowel disease. TCRdb reworked the 5' RACE reads into one entry per CDR3 protein, no DNA. Its table records over 120,000 distinct CDR3 sequences. Sequencing was done on a sample of blood. The receptor set was obtained from a human donor with ulcerative colitis or Crohn's disease, or a healthy co-twin of an affected twin (not recorded which).

This chain links TRBV27 with TRBJ2-7; TCRdb's D call, TRBD2, is unchecked because there is no DNA. Germline CDR1 MNHEY, CDR2 SMNVEV (reference sequence). The CDR3 spans 14 residues. The CDR3 here is CASSFSSGRYEQYF.

This chain links TRBV12-3 or TRBV12-4 with TRBJ2-1; the TCRdb D gene call, TRBD1, has no DNA to confirm it. The CDR3 spans 12 residues. The CDR3 sequence is CASSLKGDKQFF.

The rearrangement uses TRBV5-1 and TRBJ2-7. Germline CDR1 and CDR2: SGHRS and YFSETQ. The CDR3 is made up of 17 amino acids. CDR3 amino acids: CASSSFVERRRSYEQYF.

The rearrangement uses TRBV20-1 and TRBJ2-2; TCRdb gives TRBD2 as the D gene, but with no DNA this cannot be confirmed. Looked up from germline, CDR1 is DFQATT and CDR2 is SNEGSKA (reference sequence). The CDR3 covers 15 residues. The CDR3 region is CSAPTSPINTGELFF.